Relative to its sample, the clone carrying this TCR beta chain is medium-sized. Its antigen remains unidentified. Time point indicated: sample taken at primary tumor resection. A unique molecular identifier was carried by every single TCR cDNA molecule. TCRdb reanalysed the 5' RACE reads using MiXCR and keeps one entry per CDR3 protein. The repertoire has 7,000 to 8,000 distinct CDR3 sequences, around 8.5% of them found once; the top ten carry 4.2%. Germline V CDR1 and CDR2: SEHNR, FQNEAQ (reference sequence). With V trimmed by 1 base and J by 5 bases, 6 bases remained unmatched. The CDR3 has 16 residues. The data originate from a study of spatial heterogeneity in lung cancer. Overall study: Beta-chain sequences consistently outnumbered alpha-chain sequences in detection. Tumor-region TCR transcript counts correlated strongly with a T cell module score from matched bulk RNA-seq. Study results and limitations: Within tumors, counts of expanded alpha and beta TCRs tracked tumor mutation counts.

The TCR sequence derives from a male donor with early-stage non-small cell lung cancer. The chain employs TRBV7-9 and TRBJ2-1; 9 positions match TRBD2. Here the sequenced sample was lung tumor tissue, taken at surgery. The CDR3 DNA follows: TGTGCCAGCAGCTTAGGACGGACTAGCGCCGACAATGAGCAGTTCTTC. Protein product: CASSLGRTSADNEQFF.